This TCR beta chain came from a study of human T cells and chemical hapten exposure. Study details: Diphenylcyclopropenone, dosed weekly to the scalp, was given to patients throughout the roughly 25-week study. The variation in per-sample TCR yields arose mainly from small differences in pooled library volumes.

Individual cDNA molecules received unique molecular identifiers in the library. TCRdb used MiXCR to reprocess the RACE reads, holding one entry per CDR3 protein. The sample carries 180,000 or so distinct CDR3 sequences, roughly 30% recorded once. This clonotype was seen only a few times. Time point indicated: pre-sensitization, week 0. As for treatment: therapeutic diphenylcyclopropenone sensitization with weekly scalp DPC. The V gene lost 3 bases and the J gene lost 2 bases, with 14 bases spanning the gap. Germline V gene data show CDR1 as SGHTA and CDR2 as FQGNSA. The CDR3 is 16 residues long. The chain links TRBV7-2 to TRBJ1-5; D might be TRBD1 (5 bases). This material consisted of whole blood, taken in connection with sensitization to the hapten diphenylcyclopropenone (DPC). The sequence came from a woman younger than 45 with alopecia areata. Some clones in this sample may be carry-over from other donors' samples. CDR3 sequence (DNA): TGTGCCAGCAGCTTGGGGGGGGGAGGAGGCAATCAGCCCCAGCATTTT. Translating it yields CASSLGGGGGNQPQHF.